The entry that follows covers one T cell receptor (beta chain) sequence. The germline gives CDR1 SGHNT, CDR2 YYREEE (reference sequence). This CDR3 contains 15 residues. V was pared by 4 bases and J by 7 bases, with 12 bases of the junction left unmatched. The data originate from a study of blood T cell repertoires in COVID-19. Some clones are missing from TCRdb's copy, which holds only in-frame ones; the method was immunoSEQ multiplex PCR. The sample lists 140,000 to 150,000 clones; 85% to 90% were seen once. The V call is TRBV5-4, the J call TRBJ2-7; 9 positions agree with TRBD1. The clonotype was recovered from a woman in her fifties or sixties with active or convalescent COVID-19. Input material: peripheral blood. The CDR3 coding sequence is TGTGCCAGCAGCATCCGGACAGGGGCTTTGGGGGAGCAGTACTTC. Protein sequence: CASSIRTGALGEQYF.